This T cell receptor (beta chain) is drawn from a study of blood T cell repertoires in COVID-19. For the study at large: Sites in the United States, Italy and Spain provided acute and convalescent COVID-19 samples. T cells, B-cell-depleted T cells, or PBMCs supplied cDNA or gDNA.

Authors' methods: Reference gene primers were amplified, and this amplification served to estimate nucleated cell counts. Clones were sequenced by immunoSEQ multiplex PCR, and TCRdb holds only the in-frame ones, with some missing. V, J and clone size derive from that table, while D and trimming were established from the DNA sequence. The table lists under 200,000 clones, 80% to 90% of them singletons. Germline V gene data show CDR1 as SNHLY and CDR2 as FYNNEI. This CDR3 comprises 14 residues. V dropped 7 bases and J dropped 4 bases, with 11 bases sitting between them. The sequence came from a man in his thirties or forties with active or convalescent COVID-19. This chain connects TRBV2 to TRBJ1-6; D is possibly TRBD1 (5 bases). Sequenced input: peripheral blood. The CDR3, as DNA: TGTGCCAGCATACGGGGACTGTATAATTCACCCCTCCACTTT. It codes for CASIRGLYNSPLHF.